These 10 T cell receptor beta chains share one sample of origin, sequenced in a study of cytomegalovirus exposure and HLA in healthy donors. A multiplex PCR was run with 60 Vbeta primers and 13 Jbeta primers. Repertoires were generated with immunoSEQ multiplex PCR, while TCRdb's copy carries only in-frame clones and drops some. The table includes 100,000 to 150,000 clones, 70% to 85% detected once. The sample was PBMCs. All receptors come from a woman aged 40 to 50 in good health and CMV-seropositive.

This clone is a singleton in its sample. The V call is TRBV18, the J call TRBJ1-1, with D possibly matching TRBD1 (5 bases). Germline CDR1 and CDR2: KGHSH and LQKENI. This CDR3 has 14 amino acids. Trimming shortened V by 2 bases and J by 6 bases, and 13 bases separated the two germline ends. The CDR3 DNA follows: TGTGCCAGCTCACCAGGGCAGGGTTTGGCTGAAGCTTTCTTT. Translation: CASSPGQGLAEAFF.

Of note for this clone: An end of the junction does not agree with germline; a read error may underlie this. The J gene is TRBJ2-7, the V gene TRBV4-1; tentatively, D is TRBD2 (6 bases). There are 13 residues in the CDR3. Germline values: CDR1 MGHRA, CDR2 YSYEKL. CDR3 nucleotides: TGTGCCAGCAGCGCTCTAGCGTCAAACGAGCAGTACTTC. Its translation is CASSALASNEQYF.

The chain employs TRBV10-3 and TRBJ1-3; TRBD1 might be the D (6 bases). Germline V gives CDR1 ENHRY, CDR2 SYGVKD. Trimming took off 8 bases at V and 4 bases at J, with 15 bases between the two ends. The CDR3 is 14 residues long. The CDR3 coding sequence is TGTGCCATCGGGGGGGGCACTTCGGGAAACACCATATATTTT. Translation gives CAIGGGTSGNTIYF.

This chain connects TRBV2 to TRBJ2-7, with D perhaps matching TRBD1 (6 bases). The CDR3 totals 14 residues. Trimming cost V 4 bases and J 12 bases, with 22 bases left between them. CDR1 and CDR2 from the germline V gene are SNHLY and FYNNEI. The CDR3 loop reads CASSGNRVSFEGYF. DNA for the CDR3: TGTGCCAGCAGTGGAAACAGGGTTTCCTTCGAGGGGTACTTC. Full variable domain (missing parts from reference TRBV2 and TRBJ2-7): EPEVTQTPSHQVTQMGQEVILRCVPISNHLYFYWYRQILGQKVEFLVSFYNNEISEKSEIFDDQFSVERPDGSNFTLKIRSTKLEDSAMYFCASSGNRVSFEGYFGPGTRLTVT.

The rearrangement uses TRBV5-4 and TRBJ2-2; 9 bases agree with TRBD2. Germline-derived CDR1 and CDR2 are SGHNT and YYREEE (reference sequence). CDR3 length: 16 residues. V shed 0 bases, J shed 5 bases, and the junction held 5 bases outside the gene matches. CDR3 amino acids: CASSLDSGSVTGELFF. The DNA of the CDR3 is TGTGCCAGCAGCTTGGATAGCGGGAGCGTTACCGGGGAGCTGTTTTTT.

A word on this clone: Other nucleotide sequences from this sample produce the same CDR3. The chain uses TRBV6-5 and TRBJ1-1; perhaps TRBD1 as D (5 bases). Germline CDR1 reads MNHEY; CDR2 reads SVGAGI. V was trimmed by 0 bases and J by 5 bases, leaving 13 bases between them. The CDR3 length is 15 residues. CDR3 sequence reads: CASSYSGGVGTEAFF. The CDR3 bases are TGTGCCAGCAGTTACTCCGGGGGAGTGGGAACTGAAGCTTTCTTT.

Only one count was recorded for this clone. The chain uses TRBV2 and TRBJ2-5; possible D gene TRBD2, 6 bases. Gene TRBJ2-7 matches the end of the DNA better, so the J call may be wrong. CDR1 is SNHLY, CDR2 FYNNEI, per germline. CDR3 length equals 14 residues. The CDR3 reads CASKEEGPSYEQYF. Here the CDR3 DNA reads TGTGCCAGCAAGGAGGAGGGGCCCTCCTACGAGCAGTACTTC.

This chain joins TRBV27 and TRBJ1-1; TRBD1 matches 7 bases. The V gene's germline CDR1 is MNHEY and CDR2 SMNVEV (reference sequence). The CDR3 has 15 amino acids. V shed 1 base, J shed 2 bases, and the junction held 4 bases outside the gene matches. The CDR3 bases are TGTGCCAGCAGTTTATTTCCAGGGGGAAACACTGAAGCTTTCTTT. Translated, it gives CASSLFPGGNTEAFF.

This clone was counted a single time. This sequence joins TRBV5-8 and TRBJ2-1; D may be TRBD2 (6 bases). The V end was cut by 4 bases, the J end by 1 base, with 18 bases between. The CDR3 is 17 residues long. The germline gives CDR1 SGHTS, CDR2 YDEGEE. CDR3 amino acids: CASSITGTGGSYNEQFF. The CDR3 DNA sequence: TGTGCCAGCAGCATCACCGGGACTGGCGGGTCCTACAATGAGCAGTTCTTC.

The chain carries TRBV6-1 and TRBJ1-1, with 7 bases aligning to TRBD1. The CDR3 length is 16 residues. J lost 0 bases, V lost 1 base, and 5 bases had no gene match. The germline gives CDR1 MNHNS, CDR2 SASEGT. CDR3 in amino acids: CASSEGTGDMNTEAFF. In nucleotides, the CDR3 is TGTGCCAGCAGTGAAGGGACAGGCGACATGAACACTGAAGCTTTCTTT.